This TCR beta chain was obtained from a study of shared clonotypes between healthy human individuals. In the naive CD8 group, cells lacked CD45RO and were positively selected for CCR7, so terminally differentiated effector memory CD45RA+ cells were left out. The V and J ends lost 5 bases and 1 base respectively, with 15 bases between them. The CDR3 length is 16 residues. From germline, CDR1 is SGHVS and CDR2 FQNEAQ. Assay execution took place at the deep level. For each subset, genomic DNA was distributed in equal portions over several immunoSEQ plates. Each sorted subset replicate got 200 ng genomic DNA, 25,000 to 35,000 genomes. Clones were read by immunoSEQ multiplex PCR, and TCRdb kept only the in-frame ones, dropping some. The sample shows millions of clones, approximately 94% of them seen only once. A remark on this clone: Its specificity is unknown.

Findings and limits, study-wide: The researchers took only blood, and tissue repertoires probably look different.

The V and J genes are TRBV7-8 and TRBJ1-3, with a possible D match to TRBD1 (6 bases). This receptor was taken from a man between 18 and 35 years old in good health. Some clones in this sample may be carry-over from other donors' samples. Material: naive CD8+ T cells from PBMCs. The CDR3 spells CASSRGTTPSGNTIYF. The DNA for the CDR3 is TGTGCCAGCAGCCGCGGGACAACTCCTTCTGGAAACACCATATATTTT.